What follows are 14 T cell receptor beta chains derived from one specimen sequenced in a study of T cells in Graves' hyperthyroidism and ophthalmopathy. RNA transcripts served as the template for amplifying TCR beta CDR3 regions. First-round RT-PCR of the TCR CDR3 relied on the HTBI primer set. A single record per CDR3 protein comes from TCRdb applying MiXCR to the multiplex PCR reads. The data show 500,000 to 600,000 distinct CDR3 sequences, 15% to 20% seen once. The sample was blood. These receptors originate from a man between 40 and 49 years old with Graves' ophthalmopathy.

The chain recombines TRBV5-4 with TRBJ2-5; D perhaps matches TRBD2 (5 bases). The CDR3 sequence is 15 residues long. V was pared by 4 bases and J by 7 bases, with 20 bases between. Germline CDR1 and CDR2: SGHNT and YYREEE (reference sequence). The CDR3: CASSPTTGEPGTQYF. The DNA for the CDR3 is TGTGCCAGCAGCCCGACAACCGGGGAGCCTGGGACCCAGTACTTC.

The rearrangement uses TRBV19 and TRBJ2-1; D is ambiguous. This CDR3 has 15 residues. The ends were cut back, 4 bases at V and 0 bases at J, with 10 bases in the middle. Germline CDR1 reads LNHDA; CDR2 reads SQIVND (reference sequence). The CDR3 bases are TGTGCCAGTAGTAAGTCGAGAAGCTCCTACAATGAGCAGTTCTTC. Protein product: CASSKSRSSYNEQFF.

This clonotype was counted ten times or more. The chain links TRBV2 to TRBJ2-7, with TRBD2 matching over 13 bases. V dropped 8 bases and J dropped 2; count of bases not matched to a gene: 9. The CDR3 loop spans 16 amino acids. Germline lookup yields CDR1 SNHLY and CDR2 FYNNEI. The CDR3 spells CASLRTSGGGTYEQYF. CDR3 in DNA: TGTGCCAGCTTGAGAACTAGCGGGGGGGGAACCTACGAGCAGTACTTC.

In its sample, this clonotype was seen many times. CDR3 coding DNA: TGTGCCAGCAGCTTAGGTTTGTGGACACGAACGACTAGCGGGAGAATCTATGAGCAGTTCTTC. It codes for CASSLGLWTRTTSGRIYEQFF. The chain recombines TRBV7-2 with TRBJ2-1, with 12 positions matching TRBD2. Germline CDR1 reads SGHTA; CDR2 reads FQGNSA. This CDR3 comprises 21 residues. J lost 8 bases, V lost 1 base, and 21 bases had no gene match.

The V call is TRBV20-1, the J call TRBJ1-5, with 7 bases fitting TRBD1. Germline V gene data show CDR1 as DFQATT and CDR2 as SNEGSKA (reference sequence). Trimming cost V 1 base and J 6 bases; bases outside gene matches: 6. CDR3 length equals 14 residues. The CDR3 DNA reads TGCAGTGCTAGAGGTAGGGGGCAGGTTCAGCCCCAGCATTTT. Translated: CSARGRGQVQPQHF.

This chain joins TRBV7-9 and TRBJ2-7, with 8 bases matching TRBD2. The germline gives CDR1 SEHNR, CDR2 FQNEAQ (reference sequence). This CDR3 has 15 amino acids. Germline trimming cut 3 bases from V and 5 bases from J; bases unmatched to any gene: 9. CDR3 in amino acids: CASSFALAEGNEQYF. For the CDR3, the DNA is TGTGCCAGCAGCTTCGCACTAGCGGAGGGCAACGAGCAGTACTTC.

This clonotype has ten or more counts. The chain combines TRBV3-1 with TRBJ1-5; the D gene is possibly TRBD1 (6 bases). Germline assignment: CDR1 LGHDT and CDR2 YNNKEL (reference sequence). Between the trimmed V and J ends, which lost 4 bases and 3 bases, there was a span of 13 bases. There are 15 residues in the CDR3. The CDR3 region is CASSPDGTPNQPQHF. CDR3 nucleotides: TGTGCCAGCAGCCCCGACGGGACACCCAATCAGCCCCAGCATTTT. Based on the CDR3 plus reference TRBV3-1 and TRBJ1-5, the full variable domain is DTAVSQTPKYLVTQMGNDKSIKCEQNLGHDTMYWYKQDSKKFLKIMFSYNNKELIINETVPNRFSPKSPDKAHLNLHINSLELGDSAVYFCASSPDGTPNQPQHFGDGTRLSIL.

The V call is TRBV27, the J call TRBJ1-2; D may be TRBD1 (5 bases). The germline V and J ends were trimmed by 6 bases and 2 bases, with 19 bases remaining between them. The CDR3 contains 16 residues. Germline V gene lookup returns CDR1 MNHEY and CDR2 SMNVEV (reference sequence). The CDR3 sequence is CASSTSLAAGNYGYTF. Written as DNA, the CDR3 is TGTGCCAGCAGCACCTCCCTAGCGGCAGGGAACTATGGCTACACCTTC.

The chain employs TRBV12-3 or TRBV12-4 and TRBJ1-2, with a possible D match to TRBD1 (5 bases). CDR3 length: 14 residues. Deletions cut 7 bases from V and 4 bases from J, with 16 bases between. The CDR3 sequence is CASTGGGDLYGYTF. The CDR3 DNA sequence: TGTGCCAGCACCGGCGGGGGGGATCTCTATGGCTACACCTTC.

Ten or more counts support this clonotype. This sequence joins TRBV3-1 and TRBJ1-1; the D is unclear. Trimming left V 4 bases short and J 3 bases short, with 12 bases between. CDR1 is LGHDT, CDR2 YNNKEL, per germline (reference sequence). CDR3 size: 14 residues. DNA of the CDR3: TGTGCCAGCAGCCCCCCCCTCAGGCACACTGAAGCTTTCTTT. Translation: CASSPPLRHTEAFF.

This clonotype was detected only a few times. The V gene is TRBV2, the J gene TRBJ2-5, with TRBD2 matching 7 bases. CDR1 is SNHLY, CDR2 FYNNEI, per germline. The V gene end was trimmed by 7 bases and the J gene end by 4 bases; junction bases not matched to a gene: 6. The CDR3 covers 13 residues. CDR3 in amino acids: CASTAGVGETQYF. The CDR3 nucleotides are TGTGCCAGCACCGCGGGGGTGGGAGAGACCCAGTACTTC.

With respect to this clonotype: Sequence at one end of the junction differs from germline and may be a read error. The CDR3 DNA is TGCGGTGCTAGAGATTTACAGGGCGATCAGCCCCAGCATTTT. Protein: CGARDLQGDQPQHF. The genes are TRBV20-1 and TRBJ1-5, with D possibly TRBD1 on 6 matching bases. This CDR3 has 14 residues. Germline loops: CDR1 DFQATT, CDR2 SNEGSKA (reference sequence).

The chain uses TRBV11-2 and TRBJ2-2; 12 bases match TRBD2. There are 19 residues in the CDR3. Germline values: CDR1 SGHAT, CDR2 FQNNGV. J lost 5 bases, V lost 8 bases, and 18 bases had no gene match. The CDR3 nucleotides read TGTGCCAGCGGATACCCCCCTACCGGGACTAGCGGGCTTACCGGGGAGCTGTTTTTT. Protein: CASGYPPTGTSGLTGELFF.

This clonotype was detected many times. This chain joins TRBV18 and TRBJ1-2, with 7 bases lining up with TRBD1. In germline, CDR1 is KGHSH, CDR2 LQKENI. The ends lost 4 bases at V and 0 bases at J; junction bases unmatched: 5. CDR3 size: 15 residues. Here the CDR3 reads CASSLGTETNYGYTF. The CDR3 nucleotides read TGTGCCAGCTCACTGGGGACAGAGACTAACTATGGCTACACCTTC.